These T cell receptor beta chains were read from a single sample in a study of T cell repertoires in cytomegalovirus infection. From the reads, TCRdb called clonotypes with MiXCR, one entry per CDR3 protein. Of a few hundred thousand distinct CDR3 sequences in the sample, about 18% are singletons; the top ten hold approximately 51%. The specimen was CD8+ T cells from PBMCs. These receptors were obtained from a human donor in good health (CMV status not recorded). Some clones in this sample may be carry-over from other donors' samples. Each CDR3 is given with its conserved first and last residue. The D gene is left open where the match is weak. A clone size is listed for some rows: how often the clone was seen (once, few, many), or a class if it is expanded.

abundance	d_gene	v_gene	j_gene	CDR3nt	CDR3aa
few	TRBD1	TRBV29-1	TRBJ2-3	TGCAGCGTTGCCCGTCTCGACAGGGAACAAGATACGCAGTATTTT	CSVARLDREQDTQYF
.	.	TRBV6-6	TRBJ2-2	TGTGCCAGCAGTTACTGGGGACATAAGAACACCGGGGAGCTGTTTTTT	CASSYWGHKNTGELFF
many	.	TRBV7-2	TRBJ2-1	TGTGCCAGCAGCTTATGGTTTACGGGGGCGCACAATGAGCAGTTCTTC	CASSLWFTGAHNEQFF
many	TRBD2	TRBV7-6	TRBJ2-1	TGTGCCAGCAGCTTCGGGGGGGCGGTGTTCAATGAGCAGTTCTTC	CASSFGGAVFNEQFF
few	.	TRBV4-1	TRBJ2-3	TGCGCCAGCAGCCCGCGTCTAAAGGTGACTAGCACAGATACGCAGTATTTT	CASSPRLKVTSTDTQYF
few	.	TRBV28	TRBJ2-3	TGTGCCAGCAGTTATAACGGGGGCCGCACAGATACGCAGTATTTT	CASSYNGGRTDTQYF
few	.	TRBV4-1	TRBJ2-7	TGCGCCAGCAGCCAAGTTGTCACAGGGTTTTACGAGCAGTACTTC	CASSQVVTGFYEQYF
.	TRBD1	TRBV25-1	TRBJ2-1	TGTGCCGGCAGTGGGGGACAGGGAGGTATGGATGAGCAGTTCTTC	CAGSGGQGGMDEQFF
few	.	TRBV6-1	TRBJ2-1	TGTGCCAGCAGTGACGGAACGGATACCTACAATGAGCAGTTCTTC	CASSDGTDTYNEQFF
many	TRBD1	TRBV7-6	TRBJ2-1	TGTGCCAGCAGCCCTGACAGGGTTCCCTACAATGAGCAGTTCTTC	CASSPDRVPYNEQFF
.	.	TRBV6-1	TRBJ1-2	TGTGCCAGCAATCGGGGAGATGGCTACACCTTC	CASNRGDGYTF
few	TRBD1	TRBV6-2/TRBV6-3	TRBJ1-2	TGTGCCAGCACTGGGAGGGGGCGAGGCTACACCTTC	CASTGRGRGYTF
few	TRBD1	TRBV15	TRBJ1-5	TGTGCCACCAGCAGGCTAATAGACAGGGCCCGTCAGCCCCAGCATTTT	CATSRLIDRARQPQHF
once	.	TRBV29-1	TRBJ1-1	TGCAGCGTTGAATATGGGACCCCTGGGGCTTTCTTT	CSVEYGTPGAFF
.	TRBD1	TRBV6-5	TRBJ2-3	TGTGCCAGCAGTTATCCCGGGACAGGGACGGGCACAGATACGCAGTATTTT	CASSYPGTGTGTDTQYF
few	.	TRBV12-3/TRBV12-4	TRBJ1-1	TGTGCCAGCACCTCCGGGGCTTGGGACACTGAAGCTTTCTTT	CASTSGAWDTEAFF
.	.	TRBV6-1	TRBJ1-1	TGTGCCAGCAGTGAATGGGGGGCGCAGAACACTGAAGCTTTCTTT	CASSEWGAQNTEAFF
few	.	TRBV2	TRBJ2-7	TGTGCCAGCAGTGAAGTTCTGGGAGCGGGTGAGCAGTACTTC	CASSEVLGAGEQYF
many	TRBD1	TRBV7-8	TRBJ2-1	TGTGCCAGCAGCTCACCCCCCGGACAGGGTAGGGTAGGGGGTACCTACAATGAGCAGTTCTTC	CASSSPPGQGRVGGTYNEQFF
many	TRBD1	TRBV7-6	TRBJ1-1	TGTGCCAGCAGCCCCGGACAGGAGAACACTGAAGCTTTCTTT	CASSPGQENTEAFF
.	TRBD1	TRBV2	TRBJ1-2	TGTGCCAGCAGGGGACAGGACTTGGGCTATGGCTACACCTTC	CASRGQDLGYGYTF
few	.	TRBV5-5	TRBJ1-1	TGTGCCAGCAGCTTGGACCCTTCCACTGAAGCTTTCTTT	CASSLDPSTEAFF
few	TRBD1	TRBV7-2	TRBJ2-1	TGTGCCAGCAGCTTAGTGGGACAGGGACTCAATGAGCAGTTCTTC	CASSLVGQGLNEQFF
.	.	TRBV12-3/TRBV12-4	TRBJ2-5	TGTGCCAGCAGCCCTGGCCGGTACCAAGAGACCCAGTACTTC	CASSPGRYQETQYF
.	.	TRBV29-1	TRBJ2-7	TGCAGCGTGGGATCAACCTCCTACGAGCAGTACTTC	CSVGSTSYEQYF
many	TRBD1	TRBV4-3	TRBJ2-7	TGCGCCAGCAGCCAAGGGACAGGGGACGGAGCCGAGCAGTACTTC	CASSQGTGDGAEQYF
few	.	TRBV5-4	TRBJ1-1	TGTGCCAGCAGCCTCGGAGGAGGAGTGAACACTGAAGCTTTCTTT	CASSLGGGVNTEAFF
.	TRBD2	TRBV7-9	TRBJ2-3	TGTGCCAGCAGTATTCCGACTAGCGGGGTAGATACGCAGTATTTT	CASSIPTSGVDTQYF
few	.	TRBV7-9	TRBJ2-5	TGTGCCAGCAGCTTAGGGGACAGACTAGGGGAGACCCAGTACTTC	CASSLGDRLGETQYF
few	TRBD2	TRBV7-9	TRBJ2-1	TGTGCCAGCAGCTCTAGCGGGGGGGGTAATGAGCAGTTCTTC	CASSSSGGGNEQFF
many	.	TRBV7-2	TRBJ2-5	TGTGCCAGCAGCTCCACAGGCCTTGAGACCCAGTACTTC	CASSSTGLETQYF
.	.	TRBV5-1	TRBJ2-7	TGCGCCAGCAGCCCGGGAGCCGCGGTAACCTACGAGCAGTACTTC	CASSPGAAVTYEQYF
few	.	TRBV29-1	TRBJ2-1	TGCAGCGCTGGGGGAGACTCCCGTAACCCCCTTGTGCAGTTCTTC	CSAGGDSRNPLVQFF
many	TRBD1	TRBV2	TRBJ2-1	TGTGCCAGCAGTGATGACAGGGATAGTTTGGACAATGAGCAGTTCTTC	CASSDDRDSLDNEQFF
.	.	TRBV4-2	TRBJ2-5	TGTGCCAGCAGCCAAGAGGGTGGAGAGACCCAGTACTTC	CASSQEGGETQYF
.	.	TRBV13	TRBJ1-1	TGTGCCAGCAGCTTAGACAGGGAGCGCACTGAAGCTTTCTTT	CASSLDRERTEAFF
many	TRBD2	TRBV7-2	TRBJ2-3	TGTGCCAGCAGCCGGTTAGCGGGGGGCATCACAGATACGCAGTATTTT	CASSRLAGGITDTQYF
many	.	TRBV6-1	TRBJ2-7	TGTGCCAGCACCCCGTTTAGTGGATCCTACGAGCAGTACTTC	CASTPFSGSYEQYF
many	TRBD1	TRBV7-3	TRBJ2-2	TGTGCCAGCTCAAGACAGGGGTCCACCGGGGAGCTGTTTTTT	CASSRQGSTGELFF
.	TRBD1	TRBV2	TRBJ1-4	TGTGCCAGCAGGGAAACTCCACAGGGGGCAGGTGAAAAACTGTTTTTT	CASRETPQGAGEKLFF
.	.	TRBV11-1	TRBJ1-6	TGTGCCAGCAGCAATTCGGACAGTGGTTCACCCCTCCACTTT	CASSNSDSGSPLHF
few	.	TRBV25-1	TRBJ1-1	TGTGCCAGCAGTGAGGGGACATTGGGCACTGAAGCTTTCTTT	CASSEGTLGTEAFF
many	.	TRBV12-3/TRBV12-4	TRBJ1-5	TGTGCCAGTCAGCAGGGGAATCAGCCCCAGCATTTT	CASQQGNQPQHF
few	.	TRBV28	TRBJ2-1	TGTGCCAGCAGTCCCCTTGGGGAAGTCGATGAGCAGTTCTTC	CASSPLGEVDEQFF
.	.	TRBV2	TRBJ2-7	TGTGCCAGCAGTGAAACTGGCGAGCAGTACTTC	CASSETGEQYF
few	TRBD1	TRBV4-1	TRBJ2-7	TGCGCCAGCAGCCAAGGTCCCATCTTGACAGGGATCACCTACGAGCAGTACTTC	CASSQGPILTGITYEQYF
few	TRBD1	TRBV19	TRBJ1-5	TGTGCCAGCTGGGGGAGGGGGCTCGTTAATCAGCCCCAGCATTTT	CASWGRGLVNQPQHF
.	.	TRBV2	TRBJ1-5	TGTGCCAGCAGTGAAATGGGATATAGCAATCAGCCCCAGCATTTT	CASSEMGYSNQPQHF
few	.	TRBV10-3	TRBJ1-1	TGTGCCATCAGTGAGCTCCAGGCCACTGAAGCTTTCTTT	CAISELQATEAFF
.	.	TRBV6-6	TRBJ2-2	TGTGCCAGCAGTTACCTTCCCCCGGGCTCCGGGGAGCTGTTTTTT	CASSYLPPGSGELFF
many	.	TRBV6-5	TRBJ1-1	TGTGCCAGCAGTTACATATCGGGGGCTCAGAACACTGAAGCTTTCTTT	CASSYISGAQNTEAFF
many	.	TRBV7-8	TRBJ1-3	TGTGCCAGCGGTCAAGGGGGAAACACCATATATTTT	CASGQGGNTIYF
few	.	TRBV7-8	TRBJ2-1	TGTGCCAGCAGCTTGGGGGACGGACCCTACAATGAGCAGTTCTTC	CASSLGDGPYNEQFF
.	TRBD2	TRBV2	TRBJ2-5	TGTGCCAGCAGTGGGCTAGCGGGCAACCAAGAGACCCAGTACTTC	CASSGLAGNQETQYF
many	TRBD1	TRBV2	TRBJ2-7	TGTGCCAGCAGTGAAGCTGACAGGGAAGCGAGCGAGCAGTACTTC	CASSEADREASEQYF
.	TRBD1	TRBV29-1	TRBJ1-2	TGCAGCCTGGGGACAGGGTCGGCTGGCTACACCTTC	CSLGTGSAGYTF
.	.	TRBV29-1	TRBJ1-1	TGCAGCGTGCGGGGGTTTGGGAACACTGAAGCTTTCTTT	CSVRGFGNTEAFF
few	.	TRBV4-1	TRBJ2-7	TGCGCCAGCAGCCAACTATCGAGGGGTCCGGCCTACGAGCAGTACTTC	CASSQLSRGPAYEQYF
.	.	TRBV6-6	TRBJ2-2	TGTGCCAGCAGCCCGACGGACCTGACCGCCGGGGAGCTGTTTTTT	CASSPTDLTAGELFF
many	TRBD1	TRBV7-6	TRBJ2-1	TGTGCCAGCAGCTCGGCCGGGACAGGGGACAATGAGCAGTTCTTC	CASSSAGTGDNEQFF